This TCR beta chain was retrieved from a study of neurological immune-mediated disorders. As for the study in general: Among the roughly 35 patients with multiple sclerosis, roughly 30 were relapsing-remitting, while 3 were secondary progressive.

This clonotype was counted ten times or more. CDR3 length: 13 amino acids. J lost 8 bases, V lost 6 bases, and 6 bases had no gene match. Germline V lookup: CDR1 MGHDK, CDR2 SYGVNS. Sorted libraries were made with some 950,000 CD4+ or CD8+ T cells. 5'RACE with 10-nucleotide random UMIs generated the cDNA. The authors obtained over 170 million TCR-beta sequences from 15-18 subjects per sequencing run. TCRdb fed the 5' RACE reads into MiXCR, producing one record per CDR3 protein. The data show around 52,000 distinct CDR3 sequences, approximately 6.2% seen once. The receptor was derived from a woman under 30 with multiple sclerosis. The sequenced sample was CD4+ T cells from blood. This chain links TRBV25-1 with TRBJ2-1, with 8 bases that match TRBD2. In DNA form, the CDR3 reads TGTGCCAGCAGCCACGGGACTAGGGATGAGCAGTTCTTC. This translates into CASSHGTRDEQFF. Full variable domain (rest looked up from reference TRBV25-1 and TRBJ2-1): EADIYQTPRYLVIGTGKKITLECSQTMGHDKMYWYQQDPGMELHLIHYSYGVNSTEKGDLSSESTVSRIRTEHFPLTLESARPSHTSQYLCASSHGTRDEQFFGPGTRLTVL.